This T cell receptor beta chain originates from a study of graft-versus-host responses after intestinal transplantation. Turning to the study itself: Anti-thymocyte globulin was used for induction in all recipients, who then took tacrolimus and steroids for approximately 3 years.

Here immunoSEQ multiplex PCR was the method, and the copy in TCRdb shows in-frame clones only, minus some. The data contain some 80,000 clones, approximately 90% of them singletons. Notes on this clone: The target antigen is unknown.

Study results and limitations: Early declines in HvG clones that occurred post-transplant were associated with peak circulating GvH clone levels.

Germline trimming cut 3 bases from V and 6 bases from J; bases unmatched to any gene: 5. Looked up from germline, CDR1 is GTSNPN and CDR2 is SVGIG (reference sequence). The CDR3 runs 14 residues. The receptor's source is a human donor who was the organ donor for an intestinal transplant. The sample consisted of unstimulated CD8+ T cells sorted from spleen or lymph node cells, taken before transplant. The chain uses TRBV30 and TRBJ2-3; 11 positions agree with TRBD2. The chain's CDR3 is CAWSILAGEDTQYF. In DNA, the CDR3 is TGTGCCTGGAGCATACTAGCGGGAGAGGATACGCAGTATTTT.